These 13 T cell receptor beta chains share one sample of origin, sequenced in a study of CD8 T cells in Susac syndrome (dated by TCRdb to between 2018 and 2020). The method was the immunoSEQ multiplex PCR assay. RNA was extracted using the RNeasy kit, and roughly 0.45 to 1 ug of the RNA was reverse transcribed with random hexamers. TCRdb reworked the public reads: Q25 trimming with fastp, MiXCR clone assembly, productive beta chains retained. Entries that share a CDR3 protein sequence are merged under the most common genes and DNA. Here the sample has approximately 71,000 distinct CDR3 sequences; roughly 95% occur a single time. Of the sample, 0.085% to 0.14% is held by the ten largest clones. The sequenced sample was CD4+ T cells from PBMCs. These receptors were collected from a human donor with multiple sclerosis.

V is TRBV6-1 and J is TRBJ2-1; 8 nucleotides align to TRBD2. Trimming at V came to 8 bases and at J to 2 bases, leaving 5 bases not matched to a gene. This CDR3 is 14 amino acids long. Germline V gene data show CDR1 as MNHNS and CDR2 as SASEGT. CDR3 sequence reads: CASLIAGTYNEQFF. The CDR3 DNA reads as TGTGCCAGCTTAATAGCGGGGACCTACAATGAGCAGTTCTTC.

This clonotype was found once. V gene TRBV5-1 combines with J gene TRBJ2-2; TRBD1 matches at 7 bases. Trimming took 4 bases from V and 2 from J; bases not matched to a gene: 5. CDR3 length: 15 residues. Germline CDR1 SGHRS, CDR2 YFSETQ. The CDR3 bases are TGCGCCAGCAGCACGGGACAGACAAACACCGGGGAGCTGTTTTTT. It specifies CASSTGQTNTGELFF.

The rearrangement joins TRBV3-1 to TRBJ2-1, with 8 bases that match TRBD2. The germline V gene has CDR1 LGHDT and CDR2 YNNKEL (reference sequence). The V gene end was trimmed by 1 base and the J gene end by 2 bases; junction bases not matched to a gene: 7. The CDR3 contains 17 residues. The CDR3 nucleotides read TGTGCCAGCAGCCAAGGGGACCGGGGGGGGACCTACAATGAGCAGTTCTTC. Residues: CASSQGDRGGTYNEQFF.

This sequence joins TRBV5-1 and TRBJ1-1; unclear D gene. From germline, CDR1 is SGHRS and CDR2 YFSETQ. V was trimmed by 0 bases and J by 3 bases, leaving 6 bases between them. CDR3 length: 13 amino acids. CDR3: CASSLAGDTEAFF. The CDR3 nucleotides are TGCGCCAGCAGCTTGGCCGGGGACACTGAAGCTTTCTTT.

The gene calls are TRBV3-1 and TRBJ2-5; TRBD1 matches 7 bases. V lost 4 bases and J lost 10; bases outside the gene matches: 12. The CDR3 consists of 14 residues. CDR1 is LGHDT and CDR2 is YNNKEL in the germline V gene (reference sequence). The CDR3, as DNA: TGTGCCAGCAGCCGAACCGGGACAGAATATTACCAGTACTTC. Its protein product is CASSRTGTEYYQYF.

The genes are TRBV29-1 and TRBJ2-5; TRBD1 is a possible D gene (5 bases). Germline CDR1 and CDR2: SQVTM and ANQGSEA. The length of the CDR3 is 12 residues. The V and J ends lost 4 bases and 2 bases respectively, with 8 bases between them. In nucleotides, the CDR3 is TGCAGCGTTGGGACACTTCAAGAGACCCAGTACTTC. Encoded protein: CSVGTLQETQYF. The entire variable domain, with the rest obtained from reference TRBV29-1 and TRBJ2-5, is as follows: SAVISQKPSRDICQRGTSLTIQCQVDSQVTMMFWYRQQPGQSLTLIATANQGSEATYESGFVIDKFPISRPNLTFSTLTVSNMSPEDSSIYLCSVGTLQETQYFGPGTRLLVL.

The chain couples TRBV12-3 or TRBV12-4 to TRBJ1-1, with D tentatively TRBD1 (5 bases). CDR3 length equals 14 residues. V was clipped by 3 bases and J by 3 bases, with 11 bases between them. In DNA form, the CDR3 reads TGTGCCAGCAGTTTCGACAGAGGAGACACTGAAGCTTTCTTT. Translating gives CASSFDRGDTEAFF.

The CDR3 DNA is TGTGCCAGCAGCCAATATCTCCGCACAGATACGCAGTATTTT. Residues: CASSQYLRTDTQYF. The J gene is TRBJ2-3, the V gene TRBV3-1; D unclear. V was clipped by 2 bases and J by 1 base, with 7 bases between them. Germline lookup yields CDR1 LGHDT and CDR2 YNNKEL (reference sequence). CDR3 length equals 14 residues.

The rearrangement joins TRBV28 to TRBJ2-3; 8 nucleotides match TRBD2. Trimming removed 5 bases from V and 5 bases from J; junction bases left unmatched: 9. Germline CDR1 MDHEN, CDR2 SYDVKM. The CDR3 length is 15 residues. DNA for the CDR3: TGTGCCAGCAGTCCCCCGGGGGGGGCTGGAGATACGCAGTATTTT. This gives the protein CASSPPGGAGDTQYF. Complete variable domain (other parts from reference TRBV28 and TRBJ2-3): DVKVTQSSRYLVKRTGEKVFLECVQDMDHENMFWYRQDPGLGLRLIYFSYDVKMKEKGDIPEGYSVSREKKERFSLILESASTNQTSMYLCASSPPGGAGDTQYFGPGTRLTVL.

The DNA for the CDR3 is TGCGCCAGCAGCCCAGCGGACAGGGCGGGGGGCTACACCTTC. Translating gives CASSPADRAGGYTF. The chain has TRBV4-3 and TRBJ1-2, with 8 bases lining up with TRBD1. This CDR3 is built from 14 residues. With 4 bases clipped from V and 8 bases from J, the junction kept 9 bases outside the gene matches. The germline gives CDR1 LGHNA, CDR2 YSLEER.

The rearrangement links TRBV7-9 to TRBJ2-1; unclear D gene. The germline V and J ends were trimmed by 5 bases and 10 bases, with 9 bases remaining between them. Germline CDR1 and CDR2: SEHNR and FQNEAQ (reference sequence). The CDR3 totals 11 residues. CDR3 in amino acids: CASSPRTEQFF. DNA for the CDR3: TGTGCCAGCAGCCCGCGGACGGAGCAGTTCTTC. Based on the CDR3 plus reference TRBV7-9 and TRBJ2-1, the full variable domain is DTGVSQNPRHKITKRGQNVTFRCDPISEHNRLYWYRQTLGQGPEFLTYFQNEAQLEKSRLLSDRFSAERPKGSFSTLEIQRTEQGDSAMYLCASSPRTEQFFGPGTRLTVL.

The chain joins TRBV20-1 to TRBJ1-1; no clear D. Germline V gene lookup returns CDR1 DFQATT and CDR2 SNEGSKA (reference sequence). Between the trimmed V and J ends, which lost 0 bases and 5 bases, there was a span of 22 bases. CDR3 length equals 17 residues. The CDR3 nucleotides read TGCAGTGCTAGAGAGAGCAGCAGACGATCCTTGGGTACTGAAGCTTTCTTT. This sequence encodes CSARESSRRSLGTEAFF.

The chain employs TRBV7-2 and TRBJ2-1, with TRBD2 matching 11 bases. The germline V gene encodes CDR1 SGHTA and CDR2 FQGNSA. The CDR3 spans 14 residues. Trimming cost V 7 bases and J 3 bases; bases outside gene matches: 2. In DNA form, the CDR3 reads TGTGCCAGCACCACTAGCGGGGGCTACAATGAGCAGTTCTTC. It yields the protein CASTTSGGYNEQFF.